The present T cell receptor (beta chain) was sequenced within a study of monozygotic twins with inflammatory bowel disease. Study conclusions and caveats: Healthy twins shared more clonotypes with others than IBD patients, most markedly active ones. Patient repertoires may carry noise from differing immunosuppressive treatments. Any single strong signal or clonotype tied to IBD lacked support.

On this clonotype: Antigen specificity is unknown.

This CDR3 comprises 13 residues. Germline values: CDR1 MNHEY, CDR2 SMNVEV (reference sequence). There were about 3,500 ng of total RNA used for each TCR library. Each CDR3 protein gets one entry in TCRdb, which reprocessed the 5' RACE reads and gives no DNA. The sample table includes about 210,000 distinct CDR3 sequences. Sequencing input: blood. The source is a human donor with ulcerative colitis or Crohn's disease, or a healthy co-twin of an affected twin (not recorded which). V usage is TRBV27 and J usage is TRBJ1-6; TCRdb indicates TRBD1, and absent DNA this call remains unverified. CDR3 protein: CASQDRGNSPLHF.